This section outlines one T cell receptor beta chain sequence together with its context. From germline, CDR1 is MNHEY and CDR2 SVGAGI. The germline V and J ends were trimmed by 2 bases and 7 bases, with 6 bases remaining between them. The CDR3 contains 11 residues. TCRdb passed the RT-PCR reads through MiXCR, listing each CDR3 protein once. The repertoire includes hundreds of thousands of distinct CDR3 sequences, approximately 15% of them detected once, and 3.6% sits in the top ten. This chain joins TRBV6-5 and TRBJ2-7, with D unresolved. The sequencing input was memory CD4+ T cells from blood. This TCR came from a female donor in good health, serving as a healthy control. This chain's CDR3 is CASSYRQEQYF. CDR3 in DNA: TGTGCCAGCAGTTACCGCCAAGAGCAGTACTTC.